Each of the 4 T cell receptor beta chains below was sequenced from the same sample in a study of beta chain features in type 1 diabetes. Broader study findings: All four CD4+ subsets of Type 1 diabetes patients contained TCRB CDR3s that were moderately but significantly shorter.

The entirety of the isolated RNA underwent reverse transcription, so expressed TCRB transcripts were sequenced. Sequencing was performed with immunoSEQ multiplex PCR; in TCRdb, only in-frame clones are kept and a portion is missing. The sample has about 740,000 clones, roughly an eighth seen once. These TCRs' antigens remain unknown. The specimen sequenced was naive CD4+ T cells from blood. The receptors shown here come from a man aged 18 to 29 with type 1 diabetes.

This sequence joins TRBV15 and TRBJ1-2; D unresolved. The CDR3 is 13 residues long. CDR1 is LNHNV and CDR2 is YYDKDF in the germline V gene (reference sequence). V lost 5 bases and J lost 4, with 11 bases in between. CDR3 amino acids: CATSPARSYGYTF. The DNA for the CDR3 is TGTGCCACCAGCCCAGCCAGATCCTATGGCTACACCTTC.

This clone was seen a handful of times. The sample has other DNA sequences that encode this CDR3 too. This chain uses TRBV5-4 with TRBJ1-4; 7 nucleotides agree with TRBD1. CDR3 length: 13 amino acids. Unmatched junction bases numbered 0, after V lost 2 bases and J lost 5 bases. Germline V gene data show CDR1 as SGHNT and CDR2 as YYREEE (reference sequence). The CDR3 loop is CASSLQGNEKLFF. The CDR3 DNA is TGTGCCAGCAGCTTACAGGGGAATGAAAAACTGTTTTTT.

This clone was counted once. CDR3 in amino acids: CASSYGRGLLGANVLTF. The CDR3 nucleotides read TGTGCCAGCAGTTATGGCCGCGGATTGCTCGGGGCCAACGTCCTGACTTTC. The chain joins TRBV28 to TRBJ2-6; D ambiguous. V was trimmed by 4 bases and J by 4 bases, leaving 17 bases between them. This CDR3 spans 17 amino acids. Germline V CDR1 and CDR2: MDHEN, SYDVKM. Looking up the rest from reference TRBV28 and TRBJ2-6 gives the full variable domain: DVKVTQSSRYLVKRTGEKVFLECVQDMDHENMFWYRQDPGLGLRLIYFSYDVKMKEKGDIPEGYSVSREKKERFSLILESASTNQTSMYLCASSYGRGLLGANVLTFGAGSRLTVL.

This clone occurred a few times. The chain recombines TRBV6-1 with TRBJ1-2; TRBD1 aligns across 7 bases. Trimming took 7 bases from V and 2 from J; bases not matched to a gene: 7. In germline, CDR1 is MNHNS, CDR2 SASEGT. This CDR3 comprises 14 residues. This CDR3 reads CASTLDRANYGYTF. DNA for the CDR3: TGTGCCAGCACCCTAGACAGGGCGAACTATGGCTACACCTTC.